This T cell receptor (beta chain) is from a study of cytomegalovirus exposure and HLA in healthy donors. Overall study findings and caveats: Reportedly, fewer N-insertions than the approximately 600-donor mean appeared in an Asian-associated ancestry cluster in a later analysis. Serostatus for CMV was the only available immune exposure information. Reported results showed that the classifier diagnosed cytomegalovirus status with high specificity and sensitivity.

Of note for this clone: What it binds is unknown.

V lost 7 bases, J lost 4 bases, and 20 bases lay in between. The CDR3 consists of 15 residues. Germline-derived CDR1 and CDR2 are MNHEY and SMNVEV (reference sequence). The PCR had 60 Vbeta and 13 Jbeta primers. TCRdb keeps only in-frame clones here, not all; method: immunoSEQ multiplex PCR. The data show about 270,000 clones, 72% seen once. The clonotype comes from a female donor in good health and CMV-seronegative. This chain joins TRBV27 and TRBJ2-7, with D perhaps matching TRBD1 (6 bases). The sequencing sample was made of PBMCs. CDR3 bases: TGTGCCAGCAAAATAGACTTTCAGGGGCGATACGAGCAGTACTTC. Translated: CASKIDFQGRYEQYF.